This T cell receptor (beta chain) was captured in a study of response to subunit inactivated influenza vaccine. CDR1 SGHTA and CDR2 FQGNSA come from the germline V gene. This CDR3 region has 13 residues. The V gene end was trimmed by 6 bases and the J gene end by 10 bases; junction bases not matched to a gene: 6. Concerning this clonotype itself: Antigen specificity is unknown.

A single record per CDR3 protein comes from TCRdb applying MiXCR to the RT-PCR reads. Seen here are about 500,000 distinct CDR3 sequences, around 13% observed once, and the top ten hold 13%. Whole-study results and caveats: Authors suggested few new T cells are recruited by each seasonal influenza vaccination.

This TCR was recovered from a man aged 50 or older who received an inactivated influenza vaccine. Sequenced material: PBMCs from blood, taken more than 35 days after vaccination. The rearrangement uses TRBV7-2 and TRBJ2-1, with 10 nucleotides matching TRBD2. DNA of the CDR3: TGTGCCAGCAGGCCGGGACTAGCGTACGAGCAGTTCTTC. As protein: CASRPGLAYEQFF.